The T cell receptor (beta chain) under discussion was sequenced for a study of blood T cell repertoires in COVID-19. Individuals in the exposed group had encountered a COVID-19 case within 2 weeks preceding study entry. Generated by immunoSEQ multiplex PCR, the TCRdb table keeps only in-frame clones and is missing some. This sample has 130,000 to 150,000 clones; around 84% occur once, and the top ten carry 5.8%. Comments on this clone: Other DNA sequences within the sample encode an identical CDR3.

Germline loops: CDR1 MNHEY, CDR2 SMNVEV (reference sequence). Trimming stripped 3 bases from V and 3 bases from J, with 9 bases between. CDR3 length: 14 residues. The sample was PBMCs or T cells enriched from blood (not recorded which). V and J are TRBV27 and TRBJ1-5, with D possibly matching TRBD1 (5 bases). The sequence was collected from a woman aged 50 to 65 who had been exposed to COVID-19. The CDR3 sequence: CASSLGQPNQPQHF. CDR3 DNA sequence: TGTGCCAGCAGTTTGGGGCAGCCCAATCAGCCCCAGCATTTT.